This is a list of T cell receptor beta chains from one sample in a study of T cells in Graves' hyperthyroidism and ophthalmopathy. TCRdb re-derived calls from the multiplex PCR reads in MiXCR, one entry per CDR3 protein. The table lists roughly 500,000 distinct CDR3 sequences, 40% to 55% of them singletons, with around 47% in the top ten. Input material: peripheral blood or thyroid tissue (not recorded which). These receptor sequences come from an adult woman with Graves' disease, either hyperthyroidism or ophthalmopathy (not recorded which). CDR3s include the opening cysteine and the closing phenylalanine or tryptophan. The D gene is left open where the match is weak. Some rows have no size entry. The others give once, few or many, or a class for an expanded clone.

size	V	J	D	CDR3	DNA
-	TRBV11-2	TRBJ2-7	-	CASSADYPLYEQYF	TGTGCCAGCAGCGCGGACTACCCTCTCTACGAGCAGTACTTC
many	TRBV5-1	TRBJ2-7	-	CASRESDGTYEQYF	TGCGCCAGCAGGGAATCGGACGGAACCTACGAGCAGTACTTC
many	TRBV5-1	TRBJ1-4	-	CASTPSDPGEKLFF	TGCGCCAGCACACCTTCGGACCCTGGGGAAAAACTGTTTTTT
few	TRBV29-1	TRBJ1-1	-	CSGREFDTEAFF	TGCAGCGGACGGGAATTCGACACTGAAGCTTTCTTT
-	TRBV7-9	TRBJ1-1	-	CASSLLDGDTEAFF	TGTGCCAGCAGCTTACTCGACGGGGACACTGAAGCTTTCTTT
many	TRBV2	TRBJ1-6	-	CASSGGTGNSPLHF	TGTGCCAGCAGTGGCGGGACGGGAAATTCACCCCTCCACTTT
many	TRBV19	TRBJ1-4	-	CASTVLGTENEKLFF	TGTGCCAGTACCGTTCTCGGGACGGAGAATGAAAAACTGTTTTTT
many	TRBV4-1	TRBJ1-5	-	CASSQASDLIFPPQHF	TGCGCCAGCAGCCAAGCCTCGGATCTTATCTTTCCGCCCCAGCATTTT
few	TRBV29-1	TRBJ1-5	-	CSVEGGRNQPQHF	TGCAGCGTTGAAGGGGGAAGGAATCAGCCCCAGCATTTT
few	TRBV7-9	TRBJ2-7	-	CASSESWRGSYEQYF	TGCGCCAGCAGTGAGTCGTGGCGAGGCTCCTACGAGCAGTACTTC
many	TRBV3-1	TRBJ2-7	-	CASSQGTRSYEQYF	TGTGCCAGCAGCCAAGGGACCAGGAGCTACGAGCAGTACTTC
-	TRBV7-2	TRBJ2-5	TRBD2	CASTLRLSGRETQYF	TGTGCCAGCACTCTTCGTTTAAGCGGGAGAGAGACCCAGTACTTC
once	TRBV10-2	TRBJ1-6	-	CASSDPLSAGWSPLHF	TGCGCCAGCAGTGACCCCCTTTCGGCGGGGTGGTCACCCCTCCACTTT
-	TRBV25-1	TRBJ2-5	-	CASSESGTRETQYF	TGTGCCAGCAGCGAATCAGGGACCCGTGAGACCCAGTACTTC
few	TRBV6-1	TRBJ2-7	-	CASADTVYYEQYF	TGTGCCAGCGCGGACACCGTCTACTACGAGCAGTACTTC
-	TRBV29-1	TRBJ2-5	-	CSGKGSYQETQYF	TGCAGCGGAAAGGGGTCGTACCAAGAGACCCAGTACTTC
-	TRBV5-4	TRBJ2-5	-	CASSLEVTKTQYF	TGTGCCAGCAGCTTAGAGGTGACGAAGACCCAGTACTTC
-	TRBV7-3	TRBJ1-2	TRBD1	CVSSLGDSSVYGYTF	TGTGTCAGCAGCTTAGGGGACAGCTCCGTCTATGGCTACACCTTC
many	TRBV7-6	TRBJ2-3	-	CASSLATGTSADTQYF	TGTGCCAGCAGCTTAGCGACAGGGACTTCCGCAGATACGCAGTATTTT
-	TRBV11-2	TRBJ2-7	TRBD2	CASSQGLASYEQYF	TGTGCCAGCAGCCAGGGACTAGCATCCTACGAGCAGTACTTC
-	TRBV2	TRBJ2-2	-	CASSAAGTGELFF	TGTGCCAGCAGTGCCGCAGGGACCGGGGAGCTGTTTTTT
few	TRBV7-8	TRBJ2-1	TRBD2	CATTTRGGRINEQFF	TGTGCCACCACTACCCGGGGCGGGAGAATAAATGAGCAGTTCTTC
-	TRBV7-2	TRBJ1-4	-	CASSLGQPGEKLFF	TGTGCCAGCAGCTTAGGGCAGCCGGGGGAAAAACTGTTTTTT
few	TRBV7-8	TRBJ2-3	TRBD2	CASRGLAGGTDTQYF	TGTGCCAGCAGGGGACTAGCGGGGGGCACAGATACGCAGTATTTT
-	TRBV7-3	TRBJ2-1	-	CASSLNREFLEQFF	TGTGCCAGCAGCTTAAACAGGGAATTCCTTGAGCAGTTCTTC
-	TRBV10-3	TRBJ1-6	-	CAISVVGGSGYSPLHF	TGTGCCATCAGTGTAGTAGGGGGATCGGGTTATTCACCCCTCCACTTT
once	TRBV28	TRBJ1-1	-	CAITSAGLKAFF	TGTGCCATCACGAGTGCAGGTCTGAAAGCTTTCTTT
-	TRBV13	TRBJ2-7	TRBD1	CATSTDRADEQYF	TGTGCCACCAGCACCGACAGGGCGGACGAGCAGTACTTC
few	TRBV3-1	TRBJ1-6	-	CASSLKGSVGNSPLHF	TGTGCCAGCAGCCTTAAGGGTTCCGTCGGGAATTCACCCCTCCACTTT
-	TRBV19	TRBJ1-6	-	CASSTGTTYNSPLHF	TGTGCCAGCTCGACAGGTACCACCTATAATTCACCCCTCCACTTT
-	TRBV5-1	TRBJ2-7	-	CASSSGTVLFSYEQYF	TGCGCCAGCAGTAGCGGGACAGTACTATTCTCCTACGAGCAGTACTTC
once	TRBV5-1	TRBJ1-1	TRBD1	CASSVHGQGRNTEAFF	TGCGCCAGCAGCGTTCACGGACAGGGAAGAAACACTGAAGCTTTCTTT
once	TRBV11-2	TRBJ1-4	-	CASSLGSRPNEKLFF	TGTGCCAGCAGCTTAGGTTCTCGCCCCAATGAAAAACTGTTTTTT
many	TRBV20-1	TRBJ2-7	-	CSARQGPPGEQYF	TGCAGTGCTAGACAGGGGCCTCCGGGGGAGCAGTACTTC
-	TRBV9	TRBJ2-7	-	CASFRAGYEQYF	TGTGCCAGCTTTAGGGCAGGCTACGAGCAGTACTTC
many	TRBV10-3	TRBJ1-6	-	CAISESAAGPGVPLHF	TGTGCCATCAGTGAGTCGGCTGCGGGCCCGGGGGTTCCCCTCCACTTT
many	TRBV6-1	TRBJ2-7	TRBD1	CASTEGQGSYEQYF	TGTGCCAGCACCGAAGGACAGGGCTCCTACGAGCAGTACTTC
few	TRBV24-1	TRBJ1-2	-	CATSDSAYGYTF	TGTGCCACCAGTGATTCAGCCTATGGCTACACCTTC
-	TRBV7-2	TRBJ2-7	-	CASSGSGGPYEQYF	TGTGCCAGCAGCGGTTCCGGGGGACCATACGAGCAGTACTTC
-	TRBV7-9	TRBJ2-7	TRBD2	CASSLARTSGRGPYEQYF	TGTGCCAGCAGCTTAGCGAGGACTAGCGGGAGAGGACCCTACGAGCAGTACTTC
-	TRBV20-1	TRBJ1-5	-	CSAKGILRSGRESNQPQHF	TGCAGTGCCAAAGGAATACTCCGGAGTGGGAGGGAGAGCAATCAGCCCCAGCATTTT
-	TRBV15	TRBJ1-2	-	CATSRRQPGEGYTF	TGTGCCACCAGCAGGAGACAGCCGGGCGAGGGCTACACCTTC
-	TRBV10-3	TRBJ2-7	TRBD2	CAIRKTSGRENEQYF	TGTGCCATCAGGAAGACTAGCGGGAGGGAGAACGAGCAGTACTTC